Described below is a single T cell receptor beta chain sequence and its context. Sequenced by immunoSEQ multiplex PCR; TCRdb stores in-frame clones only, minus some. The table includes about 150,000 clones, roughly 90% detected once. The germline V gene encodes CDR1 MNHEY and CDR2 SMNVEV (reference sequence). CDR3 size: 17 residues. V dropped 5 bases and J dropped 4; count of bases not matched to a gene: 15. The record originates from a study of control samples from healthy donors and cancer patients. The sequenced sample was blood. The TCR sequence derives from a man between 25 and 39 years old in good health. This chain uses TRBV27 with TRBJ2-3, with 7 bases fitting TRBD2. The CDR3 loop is CASSPLRTGGSADTQYF. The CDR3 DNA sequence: TGTGCCAGCAGTCCGCTAAGAACGGGGGGATCGGCAGATACGCAGTATTTT.